This is a list of T cell receptor beta chains from one sample in a study of sequential checkpoint blockade in melanoma. Sequencing used immunoSEQ multiplex PCR; TCRdb keeps in-frame clones, though not all of them. Of around 40,000 clones in the sample, 86% were seen once. The sample was CD8+ T cells sorted from blood (inferred from file names), taken from a patient given nivolumab and ipilimumab in sequence. These receptors came from a human donor with melanoma. Each CDR3 is given without its conserved first and last residue.

14	TRBV28	TRBJ2-5	ASSARWASPKETQY
11	TRBV5-4	TRBJ1-2	ASSLGWSRGYT
13	TRBV27	TRBJ2-7	ASSLWAGGLYEQY
11	TRBV28	.	ASRPPTNYEQY
12	TRBV5-6	TRBJ2-3	ASSLEGGAGVQY
13	TRBV6-5	TRBJ1-4	ASSSGRFANEKLF
11	TRBV9	TRBJ1-2	ASSGDSYVGYT
16	TRBV7-2	TRBJ2-1	ASSSLAGGGASYNEQF
15	TRBV7-6	TRBJ2-6	ASSLAPGGSGANVLT
12	TRBV5-6	TRBJ1-1	ASSWTGAGTEAF
14	TRBV7-3	TRBJ2-2	ASSLVLAGRTGELF
13	TRBV5-1	TRBJ2-1	ASGLAGSSYNEQF
13	TRBV7-2	TRBJ1-2	ASSLITGTGVGYT
13	TRBV9	TRBJ2-1	ASSVVAGVRNEQF
7	TRBV20-1	TRBJ1-2	STHPGGV
12	TRBV6-1	TRBJ2-5	ASSLYRGQETQY
14	TRBV4-1	TRBJ1-4	ASSQQPTGMDEKLF
16	TRBV7-3	TRBJ2-5	ASSLHFWTSGAQETQY
12	TRBV27	TRBJ1-2	ASSLRAGGYGYT
14	TRBV19	TRBJ2-6	ASNIVGPSGANVLT
14	TRBV5-6	TRBJ1-5	ASSRGGSGGNQPQH
14	TRBV9	TRBJ2-7	ASSTTPGTGLNEQY
13	TRBV29-1	TRBJ2-3	SVEDLGGITDTQY
13	TRBV28	TRBJ2-7	ASSPLSGSPYEQY
13	TRBV25-1	TRBJ2-5	ASRLVTGGVETQY
13	TRBV5-8	TRBJ1-1	ASSLWTALNTEAF
14	TRBV7-9	TRBJ1-2	ASSRLGQETNYGYT
12	TRBV27	TRBJ1-4	ASSPDRGWEKLF
15	TRBV7-3	TRBJ2-3	ASSPAPLAGYTDTQY
9	TRBV6-1	TRBJ2-1	ASRTGLEEF
12	TRBV9	TRBJ2-3	ASSTQRDVDTQY
13	TRBV13	TRBJ2-7	ASSSRTSGRYEQY
10	TRBV7-2	TRBJ1-4	ASSSGAAGLF
13	TRBV10-3	TRBJ2-1	ASSLAEMGYNEQF
11	TRBV9	TRBJ2-1	ASSENEYNEQF
9	TRBV5-8	TRBJ2-7	ASSLVSEQY
13	TRBV4-2	TRBJ2-2	ASSQVGLATGELF
15	TRBV4-3	TRBJ2-2	ASSQGVARANTGELF
13	TRBV13	TRBJ2-7	ASSLGRTSSYEQY
12	TRBV4-1	TRBJ2-7	ASSQGRGPYEQY
10	TRBV19	TRBJ1-1	AVWDKNTEAF
11	TRBV9	TRBJ1-1	ASSAGINTEAF
13	TRBV30	TRBJ1-3	AWSAGTGSGNTIY
16	TRBV11-2	TRBJ1-1	ASSLGRGQGAQSAEAF
10	TRBV10-2	TRBJ2-7	ASSEGSYEQY
10	TRBV28	TRBJ2-7	ASSPGPSQQY
13	TRBV4-1	TRBJ2-1	ASSQSGQGHNEQF
13	TRBV7-9	TRBJ2-7	ASSLDSGRINEQY
13	TRBV27	TRBJ2-1	ASSWGLAGGNEQF
13	TRBV6-5	TRBJ1-2	ASSFGQGRDYGYT
11	TRBV7-2	TRBJ1-2	ASSQFFNYGYT
12	TRBV19	TRBJ1-5	ASSGQDRNQPQH